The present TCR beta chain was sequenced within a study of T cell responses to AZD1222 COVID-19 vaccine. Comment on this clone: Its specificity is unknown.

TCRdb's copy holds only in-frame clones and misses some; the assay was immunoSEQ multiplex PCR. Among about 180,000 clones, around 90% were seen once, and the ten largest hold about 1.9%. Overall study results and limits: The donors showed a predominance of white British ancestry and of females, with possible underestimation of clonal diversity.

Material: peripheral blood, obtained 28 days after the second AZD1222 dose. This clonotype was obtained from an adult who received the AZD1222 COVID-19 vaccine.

Here the CDR3 reads CASSDFGSGNQPQHF. CDR3 DNA sequence: TGCGCCAGCAGTGATTTTGGGTCTGGCAATCAGCCCCAGCATTTT. The chain uses TRBV10-2 and TRBJ1-5; D not certain. The CDR3 is 15 residues long. Trimming pared 3 bases from V and 2 bases from J, leaving 11 bases between. Germline lookup yields CDR1 WSHSY and CDR2 SAAADI.